This TCR beta chain was profiled in a study of T cells in Graves' hyperthyroidism and ophthalmopathy. TCR beta CDR3 regions were amplified from RNA transcripts. Carried out on the TCR CDR3, a first-round RT-PCR used the HTBI primer set. MiXCR, run by TCRdb on the multiplex PCR reads, gives a single entry per CDR3 protein. Of around 300,000 distinct CDR3 sequences listed, roughly an eighth are singletons. Many counts were recorded for this clonotype. In patients aged 18 to 65, hyperthyroidism was newly diagnosed, with duration under 2 months. The receptor comes from a woman aged 40 to 50 with Graves' hyperthyroidism. The specimen was blood.

The CDR3 nucleotides are TGTGCCTGGACCAGCCTGGGGCCTGCGGGAAACACCATATATTTT. Amino acids: CAWTSLGPAGNTIYF. The chain has TRBV30 and TRBJ1-3, with a weak D call TRBD1 (5 bases). This CDR3 contains 15 residues. V dropped 4 bases and J dropped 4 bases, with 17 bases sitting between them. Germline assignment: CDR1 GTSNPN and CDR2 SVGIG (reference sequence).